This TCR beta chain emerged from a study of blood T cells in healthy people across ages. The study, taken as a whole, reports: A roughly linear age-dependent decrease characterized TCR beta diversity per million T cells.

A J-beta primer mix and a sample-barcoded 5' primer were used in a second PCR of roughly 7 to 12 cycles. A single record per CDR3 protein comes from TCRdb applying MiXCR to the 5' RACE reads. The repertoire has more than 600,000 distinct CDR3 sequences, approximately 25% of them found once; the top ten carry 9.4%. A note on this clonotype: Antigen unknown.

Each donor gave ten milliliters of peripheral blood. V shed 6 bases and J shed 0 bases, with 12 bases lying between them. The length of the CDR3 is 16 residues. Germline V gene sequence: CDR1 MNHEY, CDR2 SVGAGI. This same sample was also part of a study on T cells of mothers and their children. In that study: For cDNA synthesis, the complete extracted RNA was used (roughly 1.5 ug per 15 ul).

The chain carries TRBV6-5 and TRBJ2-6; D might be TRBD1 or TRBD2, each matching 6 bases. The clonotype was recovered from a boy aged 10-17 years in good health. The specimen sequenced was blood. The CDR3: CASSNEGGSGANVLTF. CDR3 bases: TGTGCCAGCAGCAACGAGGGGGGCTCTGGGGCCAACGTCCTGACTTTC.